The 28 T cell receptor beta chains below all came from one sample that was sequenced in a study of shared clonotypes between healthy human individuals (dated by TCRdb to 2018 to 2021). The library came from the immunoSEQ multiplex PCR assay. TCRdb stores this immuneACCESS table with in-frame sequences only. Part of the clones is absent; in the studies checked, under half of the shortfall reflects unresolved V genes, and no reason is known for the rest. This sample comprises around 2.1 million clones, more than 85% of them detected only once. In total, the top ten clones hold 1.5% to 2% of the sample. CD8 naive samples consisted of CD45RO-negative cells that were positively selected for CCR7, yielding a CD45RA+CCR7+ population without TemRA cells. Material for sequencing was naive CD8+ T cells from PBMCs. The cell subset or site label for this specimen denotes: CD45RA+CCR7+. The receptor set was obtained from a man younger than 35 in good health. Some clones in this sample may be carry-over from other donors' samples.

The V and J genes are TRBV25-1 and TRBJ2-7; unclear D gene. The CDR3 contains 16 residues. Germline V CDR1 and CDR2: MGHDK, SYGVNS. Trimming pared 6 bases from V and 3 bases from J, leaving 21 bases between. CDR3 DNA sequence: TGTGCCAGCAGGGGGATGGTGGACGGCTTCTACTACGAGCAGTACTTC. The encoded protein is CASRGMVDGFYYEQYF.

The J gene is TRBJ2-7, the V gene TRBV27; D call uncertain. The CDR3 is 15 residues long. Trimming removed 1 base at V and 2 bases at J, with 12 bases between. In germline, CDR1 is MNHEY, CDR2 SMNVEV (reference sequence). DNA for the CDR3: TGTGCCAGCAGTTTATACCCCGACTCAACCTACGAGCAGTACTTC. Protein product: CASSLYPDSTYEQYF.

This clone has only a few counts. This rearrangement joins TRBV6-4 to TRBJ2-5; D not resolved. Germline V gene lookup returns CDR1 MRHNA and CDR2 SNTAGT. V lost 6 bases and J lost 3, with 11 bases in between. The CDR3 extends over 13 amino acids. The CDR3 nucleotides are TGTGCCAGCAGCCGGTCGATCGAAGAGACCCAGTACTTC. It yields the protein CASSRSIEETQYF.

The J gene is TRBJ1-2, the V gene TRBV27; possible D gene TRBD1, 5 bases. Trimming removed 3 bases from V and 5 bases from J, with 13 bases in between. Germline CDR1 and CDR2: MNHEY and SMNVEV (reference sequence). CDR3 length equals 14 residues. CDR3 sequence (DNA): TGTGCCAGCAGTTTCGGAGGGGCCATATATGGCTACACCTTC. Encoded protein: CASSFGGAIYGYTF.

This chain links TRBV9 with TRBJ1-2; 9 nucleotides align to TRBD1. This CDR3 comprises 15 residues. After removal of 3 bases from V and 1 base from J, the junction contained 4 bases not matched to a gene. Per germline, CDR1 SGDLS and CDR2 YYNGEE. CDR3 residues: CASSAGQGINYGYTF. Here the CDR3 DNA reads TGTGCCAGCAGCGCGGGACAGGGCATTAACTATGGCTACACCTTC.

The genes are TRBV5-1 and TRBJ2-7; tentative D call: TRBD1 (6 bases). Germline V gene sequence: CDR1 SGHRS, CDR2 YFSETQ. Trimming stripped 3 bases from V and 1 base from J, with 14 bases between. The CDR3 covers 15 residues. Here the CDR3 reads CASSSDEGQSYEQYF. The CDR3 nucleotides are TGCGCCAGCAGCTCCGACGAAGGACAGTCCTACGAGCAGTACTTC.

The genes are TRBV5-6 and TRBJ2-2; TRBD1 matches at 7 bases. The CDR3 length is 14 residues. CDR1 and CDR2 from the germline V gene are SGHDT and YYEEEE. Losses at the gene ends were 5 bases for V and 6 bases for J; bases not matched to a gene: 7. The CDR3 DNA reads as TGTGCCAGCAGATCCGAGACAGGGTCCGGGGAGCTGTTTTTT. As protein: CASRSETGSGELFF.

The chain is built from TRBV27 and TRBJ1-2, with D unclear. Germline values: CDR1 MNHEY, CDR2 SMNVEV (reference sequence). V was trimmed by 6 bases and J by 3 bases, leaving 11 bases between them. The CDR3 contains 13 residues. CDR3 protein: CASRGLVDYGYTF. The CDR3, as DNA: TGTGCCAGCAGAGGACTGGTGGACTATGGCTACACCTTC.

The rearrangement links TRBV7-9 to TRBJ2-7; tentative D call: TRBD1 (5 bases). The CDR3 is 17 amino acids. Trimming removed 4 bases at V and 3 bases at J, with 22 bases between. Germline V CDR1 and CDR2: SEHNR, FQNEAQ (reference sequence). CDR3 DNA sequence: TGTGCCAGCAGCTCCCACCTGGTAGGGGTAACCAACTACGAGCAGTACTTC. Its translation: CASSSHLVGVTNYEQYF.

CDR3 protein: CAWRGLARSSYEQYF. CDR3 in DNA: TGTGCCTGGAGGGGACTAGCGCGGAGCTCCTACGAGCAGTACTTC. V is TRBV30 and J is TRBJ2-7, with 10 bases aligning to TRBD2. The CDR3 has 15 amino acids. The germline V gene has CDR1 GTSNPN and CDR2 SVGIG (reference sequence). After removal of 3 bases from V and 0 bases from J, the junction contained 5 bases not matched to a gene.

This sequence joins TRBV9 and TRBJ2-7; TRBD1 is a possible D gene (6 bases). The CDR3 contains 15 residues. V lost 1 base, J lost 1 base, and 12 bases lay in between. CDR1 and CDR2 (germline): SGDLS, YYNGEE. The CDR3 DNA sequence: TGTGCCAGCAGCGTATCCCCCGACAGGTCCTACGAGCAGTACTTC. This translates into CASSVSPDRSYEQYF.

CDR3 residues: CASSPRTGFDRGNEQFF. CDR3 DNA: TGCGCCAGCAGCCCCAGGACAGGCTTTGATCGGGGCAATGAGCAGTTCTTC. The J gene is TRBJ2-1, the V gene TRBV5-1; 7 bases match TRBD1. J lost 6 bases, V lost 4 bases, and 16 bases had no gene match. The CDR3 length is 17 residues. Germline CDR1 is SGHRS and CDR2 is YFSETQ.

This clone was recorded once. The CDR3 spells CASSLTGEINEKLFF. In DNA, the CDR3 is TGTGCCAGCAGCTTGACAGGAGAAATTAATGAAAAACTGTTTTTT. The J gene is TRBJ1-4, the V gene TRBV28; weak D call: TRBD1 (6 bases). The CDR3 has 15 residues. Germline-derived CDR1 and CDR2 are MDHEN and SYDVKM. The V end was cut by 6 bases, the J end by 4 bases, with 15 bases between.

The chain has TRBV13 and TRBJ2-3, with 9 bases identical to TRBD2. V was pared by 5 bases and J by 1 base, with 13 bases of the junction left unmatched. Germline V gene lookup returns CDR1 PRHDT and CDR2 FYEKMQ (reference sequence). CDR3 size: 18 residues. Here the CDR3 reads CASSPGGSREGGTDTQYF. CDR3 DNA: TGTGCCAGCAGCCCCGGGGGTTCGCGGGAGGGGGGCACAGATACGCAGTATTTT.

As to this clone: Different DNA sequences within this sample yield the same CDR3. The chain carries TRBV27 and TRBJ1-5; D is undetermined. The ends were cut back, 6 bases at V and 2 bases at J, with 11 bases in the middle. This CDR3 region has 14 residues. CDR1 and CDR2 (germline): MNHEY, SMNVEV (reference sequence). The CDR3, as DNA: TGTGCCAGCAGCCTCGGCGTAGGCAATCAGCCCCAGCATTTT. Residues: CASSLGVGNQPQHF.

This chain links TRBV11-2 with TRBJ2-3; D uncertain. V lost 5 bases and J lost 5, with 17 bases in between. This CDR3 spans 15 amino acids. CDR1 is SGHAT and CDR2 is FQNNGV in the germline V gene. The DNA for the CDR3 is TGTGCCAGCAGCCCTCCGGGCCAGGCCGAAGATACGCAGTATTTT. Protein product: CASSPPGQAEDTQYF.

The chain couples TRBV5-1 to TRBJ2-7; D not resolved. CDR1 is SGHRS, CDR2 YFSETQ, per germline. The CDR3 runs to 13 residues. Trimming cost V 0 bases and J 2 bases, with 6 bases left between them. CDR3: CASSLDPTYEQYF. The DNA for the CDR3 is TGCGCCAGCAGCTTGGATCCGACCTACGAGCAGTACTTC.

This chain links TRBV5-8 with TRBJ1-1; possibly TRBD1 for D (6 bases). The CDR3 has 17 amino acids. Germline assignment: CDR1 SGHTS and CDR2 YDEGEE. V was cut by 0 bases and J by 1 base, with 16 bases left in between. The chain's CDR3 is CASSLARRRGRNTEAFF. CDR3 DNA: TGTGCCAGCAGCTTGGCCCGTCGCAGGGGAAGGAACACTGAAGCTTTCTTT.

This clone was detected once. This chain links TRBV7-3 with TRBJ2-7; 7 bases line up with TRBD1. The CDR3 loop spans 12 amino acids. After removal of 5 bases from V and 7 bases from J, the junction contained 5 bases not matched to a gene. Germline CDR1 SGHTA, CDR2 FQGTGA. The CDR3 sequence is CASSPGTDEQYF. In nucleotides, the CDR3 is TGTGCCAGCAGCCCCGGGACAGATGAGCAGTACTTC.

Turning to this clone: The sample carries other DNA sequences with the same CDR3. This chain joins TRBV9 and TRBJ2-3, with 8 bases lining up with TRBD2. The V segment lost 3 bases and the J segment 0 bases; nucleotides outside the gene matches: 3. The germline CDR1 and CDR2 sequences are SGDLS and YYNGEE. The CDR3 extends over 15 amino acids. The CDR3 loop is CASSGTSGSTDTQYF. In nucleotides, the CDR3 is TGTGCCAGCAGCGGTACTAGCGGCAGCACAGATACGCAGTATTTT. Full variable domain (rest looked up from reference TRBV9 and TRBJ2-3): DSGVTQTPKHLITATGQRVTLRCSPRSGDLSVYWYQQSLDQGLQFLIQYYNGEERAKGNILERFSAQQFPDLHSELNLSSLELGDSALYFCASSGTSGSTDTQYFGPGTRLTVL.

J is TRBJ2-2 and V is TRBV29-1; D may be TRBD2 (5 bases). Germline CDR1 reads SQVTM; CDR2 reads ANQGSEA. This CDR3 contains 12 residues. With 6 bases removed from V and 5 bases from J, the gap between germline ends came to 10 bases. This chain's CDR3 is CSVWGETGELFF. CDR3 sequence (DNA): TGCAGCGTCTGGGGAGAAACCGGGGAGCTGTTTTTT.

The CDR3 sequence: CASSAEGPFEAFF. In nucleotides, the CDR3 is TGTGCCAGCAGTGCGGAAGGTCCATTTGAAGCTTTCTTT. The rearrangement links TRBV25-1 to TRBJ1-1; D is unresolved. This CDR3 spans 13 amino acids. The germline gives CDR1 MGHDK, CDR2 SYGVNS. Between the trimmed V and J ends, which lost 4 bases and 7 bases, there was a span of 13 bases.

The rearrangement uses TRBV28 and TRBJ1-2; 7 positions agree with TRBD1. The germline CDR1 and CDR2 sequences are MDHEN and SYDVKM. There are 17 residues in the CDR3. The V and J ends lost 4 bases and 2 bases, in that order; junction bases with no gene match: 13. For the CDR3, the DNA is TGTGCCAGCAGTTCCGACAGGGAGGCTCTATGGAACTATGGCTACACCTTC. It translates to CASSSDREALWNYGYTF.

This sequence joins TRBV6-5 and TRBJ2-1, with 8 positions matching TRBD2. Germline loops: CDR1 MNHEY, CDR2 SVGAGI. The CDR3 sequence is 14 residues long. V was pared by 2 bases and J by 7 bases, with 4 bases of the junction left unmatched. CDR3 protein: CASSYEGLGNEQFF. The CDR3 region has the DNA TGTGCCAGCAGTTACGAGGGACTAGGTAATGAGCAGTTCTTC.

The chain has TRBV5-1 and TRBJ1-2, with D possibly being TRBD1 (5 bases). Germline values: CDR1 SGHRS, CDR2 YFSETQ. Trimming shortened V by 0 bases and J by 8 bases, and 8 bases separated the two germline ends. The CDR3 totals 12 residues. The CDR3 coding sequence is TGCGCCAGCAGCTTGGAGGGGCCGGGCTACACCTTC. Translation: CASSLEGPGYTF.

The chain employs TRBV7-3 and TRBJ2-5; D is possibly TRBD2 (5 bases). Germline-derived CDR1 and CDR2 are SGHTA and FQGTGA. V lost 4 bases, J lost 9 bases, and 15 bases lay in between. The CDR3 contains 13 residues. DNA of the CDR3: TGTGCCAGCAGCTCCCCCCCGGGAAGGGCCCAGTACTTC. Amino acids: CASSSPPGRAQYF.

The CDR3 nucleotides read TGTGCCAGCAGCCGCGGGCGGGGGAGACAAGAGACCCAGTACTTC. This codes for CASSRGRGRQETQYF. The chain has TRBV14 and TRBJ2-5; 7 bases map to TRBD2. Germline CDR1 reads SGHDN; CDR2 reads FVKESK. CDR3 length: 15 residues. The ends lost 4 bases at V and 2 bases at J; junction bases unmatched: 7.

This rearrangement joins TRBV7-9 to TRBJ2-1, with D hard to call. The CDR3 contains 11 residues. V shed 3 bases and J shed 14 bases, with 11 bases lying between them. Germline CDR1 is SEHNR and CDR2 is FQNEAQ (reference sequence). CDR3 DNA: TGTGCCAGCAGCTTCGGAGAGGCCAAGTTCTTC. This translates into CASSFGEAKFF.